The clone carrying this TCR beta chain was observed once. CDR1 SNHLY and CDR2 FYNNEI come from the germline V gene. This CDR3 contains 15 residues. V was trimmed by 5 bases and J by 1 base, leaving 12 bases between them. This entry belongs to a study of blood T cell repertoires in COVID-19. For the study at large: The United States, Italy and Spain were the sources of the acute and convalescent COVID-19 samples. Sample material is recorded as cDNA or gDNA derived from T cells, B-cell-depleted T cells, or PBMCs.

Profiled with immunoSEQ multiplex PCR; TCRdb holds only in-frame clones, not every one. The sample contains approximately 110,000 clones, around nine tenths of which appear only once. V gene TRBV2 combines with J gene TRBJ1-5, with a weak D call TRBD1 (5 bases). The TCR comes from a woman in her seventies who had recovered from COVID-19. Sequenced: peripheral blood. Written as DNA, the CDR3 is TGTGCCAGCAGTACCGGACACCCCAGCAATCAGCCCCAGCATTTT. It encodes CASSTGHPSNQPQHF.